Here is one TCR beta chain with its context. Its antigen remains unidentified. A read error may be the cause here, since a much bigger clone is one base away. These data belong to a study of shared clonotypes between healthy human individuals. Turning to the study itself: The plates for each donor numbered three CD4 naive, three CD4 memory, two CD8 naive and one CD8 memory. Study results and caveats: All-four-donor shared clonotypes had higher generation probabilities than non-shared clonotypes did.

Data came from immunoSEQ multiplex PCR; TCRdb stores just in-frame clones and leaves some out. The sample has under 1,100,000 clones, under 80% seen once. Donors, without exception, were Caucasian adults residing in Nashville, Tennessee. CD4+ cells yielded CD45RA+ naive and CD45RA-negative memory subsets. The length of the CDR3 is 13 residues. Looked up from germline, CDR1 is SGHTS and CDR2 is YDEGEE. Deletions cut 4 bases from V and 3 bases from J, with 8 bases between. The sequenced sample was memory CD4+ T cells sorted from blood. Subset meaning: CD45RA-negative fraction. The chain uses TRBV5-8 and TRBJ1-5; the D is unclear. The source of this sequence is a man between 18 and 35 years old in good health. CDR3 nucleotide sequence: TGTGCCAGCAGCAAAGATAACAATCAGCCCCAGCATTTT. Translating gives CASSKDNNQPQHF.